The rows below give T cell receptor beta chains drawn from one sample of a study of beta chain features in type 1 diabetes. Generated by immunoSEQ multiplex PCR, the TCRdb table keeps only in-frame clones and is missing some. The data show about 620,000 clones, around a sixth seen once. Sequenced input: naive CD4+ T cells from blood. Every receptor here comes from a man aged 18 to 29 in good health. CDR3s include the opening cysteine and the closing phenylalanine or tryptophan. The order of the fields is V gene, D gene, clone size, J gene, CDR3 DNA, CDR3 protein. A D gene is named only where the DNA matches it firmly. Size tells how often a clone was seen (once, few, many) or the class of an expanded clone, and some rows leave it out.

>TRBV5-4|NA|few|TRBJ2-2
TGTGCCAGCAGCTTGCGCCTGCGGGGGAACACCGGGGAGCTGTTTTTT
CASSLRLRGNTGELFF
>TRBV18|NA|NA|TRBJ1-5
TGTGCCAGCTCACAGACTGGGACGGATGAGGGGCCCCAGCATTTT
CASSQTGTDEGPQHF
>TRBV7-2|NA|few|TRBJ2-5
TGTGCCAGCAGTGTGGACAGCCAAGAGACCCAGTACTTC
CASSVDSQETQYF
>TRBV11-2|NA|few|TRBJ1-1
TGTGCCAGCAGCTCAGGGTGGGAGAACACTGAAGCTTTCTTT
CASSSGWENTEAFF
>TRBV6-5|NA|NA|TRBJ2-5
TGTGCCAGCAGAAGGGGCCAAGAGACCCAGTACTTC
CASRRGQETQYF
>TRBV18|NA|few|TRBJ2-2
TGTGCCAGCTCACCGGGACATGACACCGGGGAGCTGTTTTTT
CASSPGHDTGELFF
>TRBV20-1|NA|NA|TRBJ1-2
TGCAGTGCTAGAGCTGGGAATGGCTACACCTTC
CSARAGNGYTF
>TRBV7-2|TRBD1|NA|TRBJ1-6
TGTGCCAGCAGCTTCGGACAGGGAGTTTATTCACCCCTCCACTTT
CASSFGQGVYSPLHF
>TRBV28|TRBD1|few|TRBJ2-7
TGTGCCAGCAGACCGGGGACAGGGCGCTCCTACGAGCAGTACTTC
CASRPGTGRSYEQYF
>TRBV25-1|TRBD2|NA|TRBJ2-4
TGTGCCAGCAGTGTGGCTAGCGGAAACATTCAGTACTTC
CASSVASGNIQYF
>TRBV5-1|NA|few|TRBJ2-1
TGCGCCAGCAGCCCCACGCAAGCAGAAATCTACAATGAGCAGTTCTTC
CASSPTQAEIYNEQFF
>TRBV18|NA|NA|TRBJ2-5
TGTGCCAGCTCTCCGGGACCCGGGTCCCAGTACTTC
CASSPGPGSQYF
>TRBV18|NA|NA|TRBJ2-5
TGTGCCAGCTCACCACCGGACGCCAAATGGAAGACCCAGTACTTC
CASSPPDAKWKTQYF
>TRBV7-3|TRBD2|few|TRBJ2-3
TGTGCCAGCAGCTTTAGACTAGCGGGCACAGATACGCAGTATTTT
CASSFRLAGTDTQYF
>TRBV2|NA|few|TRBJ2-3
TGTGCCAGCAGTGAGGCGGGATTGCGAGATACGCAGTATTTT
CASSEAGLRDTQYF
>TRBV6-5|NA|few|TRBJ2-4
TGTGCCAGCAGTTACTCAGCAGTAGCCAAAAACATTCAGTACTTC
CASSYSAVAKNIQYF
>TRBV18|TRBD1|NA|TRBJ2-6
TGTGCCAGCGCATACAGGGGCAACTCTGGGGCCAACGTCCTGACTTTC
CASAYRGNSGANVLTF
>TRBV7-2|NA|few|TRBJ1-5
TGTGCCAGCAGCTACCAAAGGGGGATTAAGCCCCAGCATTTT
CASSYQRGIKPQHF
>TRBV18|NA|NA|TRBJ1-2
TGTGCCAGCTCTCGAAACCTCGGGGTCGGGGTTAACTATGGCTACACCTTC
CASSRNLGVGVNYGYTF
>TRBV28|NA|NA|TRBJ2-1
TGTGCCAGCAGTTTTGCTGGCGGGAATGAGCAGTTCTTC
CASSFAGGNEQFF